This is a list of T cell receptor beta chains from one sample in a study of T-cell reconstitution after alpha-beta-depleted transplantation in children. TCRdb re-derived calls from the PCR reads in MiXCR, one entry per CDR3 protein. The table shows around 800,000 distinct CDR3 sequences, with roughly 15% occurring only once. Here the sequenced sample was PBMCs, mostly from graft donor cells, taken 360 days after TCRalphabeta/CD19-depleted stem cell transplant. The receptors stem from a male patient under 18 who had a stem cell transplant for acute lymphoblastic leukemia, so the T cells may come from the graft donor. The CDR3 runs from the conserved cysteine through the conserved F or W. Fields, in order: D gene, J gene, V gene, clone size, CDR3 protein, CDR3 DNA. D genes are given only for firm matches. The listing skips clone size in some rows; elsewhere it reads once, few, many or a size class.

d_gene: TRBD2
j_gene: TRBJ2-7
v_gene: TRBV6-2/TRBV6-3
abundance: few
CDR3aa: CASSIAGGTLEQYF
CDR3nt: TGTGCCAGCAGTATAGCGGGAGGGACCTTGGAGCAGTACTTC

d_gene: .
j_gene: TRBJ2-1
v_gene: TRBV25-1
abundance: few
CDR3aa: CASSEPPRGGHSYNEQFF
CDR3nt: TGTGCCAGCAGTGAACCCCCCCGCGGTGGGCACTCCTACAATGAGCAGTTCTTC

d_gene: TRBD2
j_gene: TRBJ2-7
v_gene: TRBV5-1
abundance: few
CDR3aa: CASSLALAGTYEQYF
CDR3nt: TGCGCCAGCAGCTTGGCCCTAGCGGGAACCTACGAGCAGTACTTC

d_gene: TRBD2
j_gene: TRBJ2-2
v_gene: TRBV20-1
abundance: few
CDR3aa: CSARDPGRERTGELFF
CDR3nt: TGCAGTGCTAGAGATCCCGGGCGGGAGAGGACCGGGGAGCTGTTTTTT

d_gene: .
j_gene: TRBJ1-1
v_gene: TRBV7-3
abundance: .
CDR3aa: CASSLTGNEAFF
CDR3nt: TGTGCCAGCAGCTTAACAGGGAATGAAGCTTTCTTT

d_gene: TRBD2
j_gene: TRBJ2-1
v_gene: TRBV7-3
abundance: .
CDR3aa: CASRKKSGAGNEQFF
CDR3nt: TGTGCCAGCAGGAAGAAAAGCGGGGCGGGGAATGAGCAGTTCTTC

d_gene: .
j_gene: TRBJ2-7
v_gene: TRBV11-2
abundance: many
CDR3aa: CASSLGGFSYEQYF
CDR3nt: TGTGCCAGCAGCCTCGGAGGGTTCTCCTACGAGCAGTACTTC

d_gene: TRBD1
j_gene: TRBJ2-5
v_gene: TRBV20-1
abundance: .
CDR3aa: CSARVAGGAETQYF
CDR3nt: TGCAGTGCTAGAGTGGCAGGGGGCGCAGAGACCCAGTACTTC

d_gene: .
j_gene: TRBJ1-2
v_gene: TRBV5-1
abundance: few
CDR3aa: CASSLNEAGPLGYTF
CDR3nt: TGCGCCAGCAGCTTGAATGAGGCAGGTCCCCTAGGCTACACCTTC

d_gene: .
j_gene: TRBJ2-3
v_gene: TRBV20-1
abundance: many
CDR3aa: CSATGQGGGTDTQYF
CDR3nt: TGCAGTGCCACAGGACAGGGAGGGGGCACAGATACGCAGTATTTT

d_gene: TRBD2
j_gene: TRBJ2-1
v_gene: TRBV7-9
abundance: few
CDR3aa: CASSSGLRNNEQFF
CDR3nt: TGTGCCAGCAGCTCGGGACTACGCAATAATGAGCAGTTCTTC

d_gene: .
j_gene: TRBJ2-1
v_gene: TRBV5-1
abundance: .
CDR3aa: CASSPGSSVGQFF
CDR3nt: TGCGCCAGCAGCCCGGGGAGCTCGGTCGGGCAGTTCTTC

d_gene: .
j_gene: TRBJ2-7
v_gene: TRBV14
abundance: many
CDR3aa: CASSRQSYEQYF
CDR3nt: TGCGCCAGCAGCCGACAGTCCTACGAGCAGTACTTC

d_gene: .
j_gene: TRBJ2-7
v_gene: TRBV5-1
abundance: few
CDR3aa: CASSSDSGTAIYEQYF
CDR3nt: TGCGCCAGCAGCTCGGACTCCGGGACTGCAATCTACGAGCAGTACTTC

d_gene: .
j_gene: TRBJ2-7
v_gene: TRBV7-8
abundance: few
CDR3aa: CASSLLTSKALGEQYF
CDR3nt: TGTGCCAGCAGCCTACTGACTAGTAAGGCCCTGGGCGAGCAGTACTTC

d_gene: TRBD1
j_gene: TRBJ2-7
v_gene: TRBV20-1
abundance: few
CDR3aa: CSARRDRGNEQYF
CDR3nt: TGCAGTGCCAGAAGGGACAGGGGTAACGAGCAGTACTTC

d_gene: TRBD2
j_gene: TRBJ2-1
v_gene: TRBV7-8
abundance: few
CDR3aa: CASSYPSAGGYNEQFF
CDR3nt: TGTGCCAGCAGCTATCCGTCAGCGGGAGGCTACAATGAGCAGTTCTTC

d_gene: .
j_gene: TRBJ2-3
v_gene: TRBV20-1
abundance: many
CDR3aa: CSARDKGRYTQYF
CDR3nt: TGCAGTGCTAGAGATAAAGGGCGCTATACGCAGTATTTT

d_gene: TRBD2
j_gene: TRBJ2-4
v_gene: TRBV5-5
abundance: few
CDR3aa: CASSFGTSGRKNIQYF
CDR3nt: TGTGCCAGCAGCTTTGGGACTAGCGGGAGGAAAAACATTCAGTACTTC

d_gene: TRBD1
j_gene: TRBJ2-7
v_gene: TRBV29-1
abundance: .
CDR3aa: CSAIRTGGLYEQYF
CDR3nt: TGCAGCGCGATAAGGACAGGGGGTCTCTACGAGCAGTACTTC

d_gene: TRBD2
j_gene: TRBJ2-1
v_gene: TRBV4-1
abundance: .
CDR3aa: CASSQVGLAGGGEQFF
CDR3nt: TGCGCCAGCAGCCAAGTTGGACTAGCGGGAGGTGGCGAGCAGTTCTTC

d_gene: .
j_gene: TRBJ1-2
v_gene: TRBV11-2
abundance: few
CDR3aa: CASSLGNRLYGYTF
CDR3nt: TGTGCCAGCAGCTTGGGGAACAGGCTCTATGGCTACACCTTC

d_gene: .
j_gene: TRBJ2-1
v_gene: TRBV18
abundance: .
CDR3aa: CASSPKRENEQFF
CDR3nt: TGTGCCAGCTCACCTAAGAGGGAAAATGAGCAGTTCTTC

d_gene: TRBD2
j_gene: TRBJ2-4
v_gene: TRBV20-1
abundance: .
CDR3aa: CSASPTSGREGDIQYF
CDR3nt: TGCAGTGCTAGCCCAACTAGCGGCCGGGAGGGGGACATTCAGTACTTC

d_gene: .
j_gene: TRBJ1-1
v_gene: TRBV7-2
abundance: .
CDR3aa: CASSTRPAWNTEAFF
CDR3nt: TGTGCCAGCAGCACCCGACCGGCGTGGAACACTGAAGCTTTCTTT

d_gene: TRBD1
j_gene: TRBJ2-1
v_gene: TRBV14
abundance: .
CDR3aa: CASSLRTGIYNEQFF
CDR3nt: TGTGCCAGCAGCCTGAGGACAGGGATTTACAATGAGCAGTTCTTC

d_gene: .
j_gene: TRBJ1-2
v_gene: TRBV3-1
abundance: few
CDR3aa: CASSQDFGGYTF
CDR3nt: TGTGCCAGCAGCCAAGATTTCGGGGGCTACACCTTC

d_gene: .
j_gene: TRBJ2-7
v_gene: TRBV4-1
abundance: few
CDR3aa: CASSQDAGLGDYEQYF
CDR3nt: TGCGCCAGCAGCCAAGATGCAGGGTTGGGCGACTACGAGCAGTACTTC

d_gene: TRBD1
j_gene: TRBJ1-2
v_gene: TRBV5-1
abundance: few
CDR3aa: CASSFFGARGQGSANYGYTF
CDR3nt: TGCGCCAGCAGCTTTTTCGGGGCGCGGGGACAGGGGTCAGCTAACTATGGCTACACCTTC

d_gene: .
j_gene: TRBJ2-4
v_gene: TRBV5-1
abundance: .
CDR3aa: CASSLEGTRIAKNIQYF
CDR3nt: TGCGCCAGCAGCTTGGAGGGTACCCGTATAGCCAAAAACATTCAGTACTTC

d_gene: .
j_gene: TRBJ1-5
v_gene: TRBV27
abundance: .
CDR3aa: CATAGTQLRWPQHF
CDR3nt: TGTGCCACCGCCGGGACTCAACTTCGTTGGCCCCAGCATTTT

d_gene: .
j_gene: TRBJ2-7
v_gene: TRBV4-1
abundance: few
CDR3aa: CASSQHIQGYEQYF
CDR3nt: TGCGCCAGCAGCCAACACATACAGGGATACGAGCAGTACTTC

d_gene: TRBD1
j_gene: TRBJ2-7
v_gene: TRBV5-8
abundance: .
CDR3aa: CASIFDRGYEQYF
CDR3nt: TGTGCCAGCATCTTTGACAGGGGTTACGAGCAGTACTTC

d_gene: TRBD2
j_gene: TRBJ2-1
v_gene: TRBV7-7
abundance: .
CDR3aa: CASSRPTSGGSSYNEQFF
CDR3nt: TGTGCCAGCAGCCGCCCCACTAGCGGGGGGAGCTCCTACAATGAGCAGTTCTTC

d_gene: .
j_gene: TRBJ2-3
v_gene: TRBV10-3
abundance: many
CDR3aa: CAIGDRRARTDTQYF
CDR3nt: TGTGCCATCGGAGACAGGAGGGCCCGCACAGATACGCAGTATTTT

d_gene: .
j_gene: TRBJ2-5
v_gene: TRBV5-1
abundance: .
CDR3aa: CASSLVLGSGMETQYF
CDR3nt: TGCGCCAGCAGCTTGGTTCTCGGTAGCGGTATGGAGACCCAGTACTTC

d_gene: .
j_gene: TRBJ2-7
v_gene: TRBV21-1
abundance: few
CDR3aa: CASSKAAPGLRAYEQYF
CDR3nt: TGTGCCAGCAGCAAAGCGGCACCGGGGCTAAGAGCCTACGAGCAGTACTTC

d_gene: .
j_gene: TRBJ1-5
v_gene: TRBV5-1
abundance: few
CDR3aa: CASSFGPNSNQPQHF
CDR3nt: TGCGCCAGCAGCTTTGGACCGAATAGCAATCAGCCCCAGCATTTT

d_gene: .
j_gene: TRBJ1-1
v_gene: TRBV7-9
abundance: few
CDR3aa: CASIPWGLNTEAFF
CDR3nt: TGTGCCAGCATCCCCTGGGGGCTGAACACTGAAGCTTTCTTT

d_gene: TRBD2
j_gene: TRBJ2-3
v_gene: TRBV6-2/TRBV6-3
abundance: few
CDR3aa: CASRTGLAGGRGVPDTQYF
CDR3nt: TGTGCCAGCAGAACAGGACTAGCGGGAGGAAGAGGGGTTCCTGATACGCAGTATTTT

d_gene: TRBD2
j_gene: TRBJ2-3
v_gene: TRBV6-5
abundance: few
CDR3aa: CASSYGSGSSDTQYF
CDR3nt: TGTGCCAGCAGTTACGGTAGCGGGAGTTCAGATACGCAGTATTTT

d_gene: TRBD2
j_gene: TRBJ2-7
v_gene: TRBV7-9
abundance: .
CDR3aa: CASSSFSGPPYEQYF
CDR3nt: TGTGCCAGCAGCTCCTTTAGCGGGCCCCCCTACGAGCAGTACTTC

d_gene: .
j_gene: TRBJ2-7
v_gene: TRBV7-2
abundance: .
CDR3aa: CASSFRSRHYEQYF
CDR3nt: TGTGCCAGCAGCTTTCGTAGTAGGCACTACGAGCAGTACTTC

d_gene: TRBD2
j_gene: TRBJ2-3
v_gene: TRBV5-1
abundance: many
CDR3aa: CASSLAGGSLGDTQYF
CDR3nt: TGCGCCAGCAGCTTGGCCGGGGGGAGTCTTGGAGATACGCAGTATTTT

d_gene: TRBD1
j_gene: TRBJ1-3
v_gene: TRBV29-1
abundance: many
CDR3aa: CSVVRTGVGNTIYF
CDR3nt: TGCAGCGTTGTTAGGACAGGGGTCGGAAACACCATATATTTT

d_gene: .
j_gene: TRBJ2-1
v_gene: TRBV9
abundance: many
CDR3aa: CASQGNNEQFF
CDR3nt: TGTGCCAGCCAGGGCAACAATGAGCAGTTCTTC